A single sample gave rise to the 15 T cell receptor beta chains below, sequenced in a study of cytomegalovirus exposure and HLA in healthy donors. PCR amplification relied on 60 Vbeta primers (plus 13 Jbeta primers). The data were produced by immunoSEQ multiplex PCR, yet TCRdb's version contains in-frame clones alone and is incomplete. The sample has approximately 90,000 clones, 76% seen once. The sample comprised PBMCs. The source is a male donor in good health and CMV-seronegative.

Only a few counts were recorded for this clone. This rearrangement joins TRBV19 to TRBJ2-7; D is perhaps TRBD2 (6 bases). The CDR3 has 13 amino acids. Germline CDR1 and CDR2: LNHDA and SQIVND (reference sequence). V dropped 4 bases and J dropped 6 bases, with 13 bases sitting between them. Here the CDR3 reads CASSTSGDFEQYF. The CDR3 bases are TGTGCCAGTAGTACCTCGGGAGACTTCGAGCAGTACTTC.

The chain employs TRBV19 and TRBJ1-2, with TRBD1 matching 8 bases. The CDR3 loop spans 15 amino acids. The germline V gene has CDR1 LNHDA and CDR2 SQIVND (reference sequence). With 6 bases clipped from V and 3 bases from J, the junction kept 9 bases outside the gene matches. Here the CDR3 reads CASSANRDRYYGYTF. Written as DNA, the CDR3 is TGTGCCAGTAGCGCCAACCGGGACAGGTACTATGGCTACACCTTC.

The V call is TRBV7-6, the J call TRBJ1-1; D is undetermined. The CDR3 spans 12 residues. Trimming shortened V by 5 bases and J by 6 bases, and 10 bases separated the two germline ends. CDR1 is SGHVS, CDR2 FNYEAQ, per germline. In DNA, the CDR3 is TGTGCCAGCAGCCCGCTGAGCGCTGAAGCTTTCTTT. Translation: CASSPLSAEAFF.

This clone showed up just a few times. This sample also contains other DNA sequences that code for the same CDR3. The chain recombines TRBV28 with TRBJ1-6, with D tentatively TRBD1 (6 bases). The CDR3 runs to 15 residues. CDR1 and CDR2 (germline): MDHEN, SYDVKM. Deletions cut 2 bases from V and 10 bases from J, with 15 bases between. In DNA form, the CDR3 reads TGTGCCAGCAGTTTAAGTTTAGGGGGAGTCTCACCCCTCCACTTT. Protein product: CASSLSLGGVSPLHF.

This clone appeared once. The V and J genes are TRBV7-2 and TRBJ2-2; 8 nucleotides line up with TRBD2. Germline V CDR1 and CDR2: SGHTA, FQGNSA. The CDR3 is made up of 18 amino acids. V lost 7 bases and J lost 0; bases outside the gene matches: 13. This chain's CDR3 is CASKRRAGALTNTGELFF. CDR3 in DNA: TGTGCCAGCAAACGGAGAGCGGGAGCTTTAACGAACACCGGGGAGCTGTTTTTT.

CDR3 nucleotides: TGTGCCTGGACCCGGGACAGGGGTGGGTCACCCCTCCACTTT. It translates to CAWTRDRGGSPLHF. This rearrangement joins TRBV30 to TRBJ1-6, with 10 bases identical to TRBD1. The CDR3 is 14 amino acids. Losses at the gene ends were 4 bases for V and 10 bases for J; bases not matched to a gene: 7. CDR1 is GTSNPN, CDR2 SVGIG, per germline (reference sequence).

The genes are TRBV21-1 and TRBJ2-5; TRBD2, the D gene given by the table, was not confirmed from the DNA. TRBV21-1 is deemed a pseudogene. The CDR3 extends over 14 amino acids. DNA for the CDR3: TGTGCCAGCCCATCGGCGGGGGGGTTAGAGACCCAGTACTTC. Its protein is CASPSAGGLETQYF.

This chain links TRBV28 with TRBJ2-7; the match to TRBD1 covers 12 bases. The CDR3 spans 14 residues. Germline V gene data show CDR1 as MDHEN and CDR2 as SYDVKM. Unmatched junction bases numbered 6, after V lost 5 bases and J lost 7 bases. This chain's CDR3 is CASSGTGGAGEQYF. In nucleotides, the CDR3 is TGTGCCAGCAGTGGGACAGGGGGCGCGGGAGAGCAGTACTTC.

This clone was counted a few times. The chain joins TRBV9 to TRBJ1-6; perhaps TRBD1 as D (6 bases). CDR1 is SGDLS and CDR2 is YYNGEE in the germline V gene. V dropped 4 bases and J dropped 3 bases, with 14 bases sitting between them. This CDR3 is 16 amino acids long. DNA of the CDR3: TGTGCCAGCAGCCTACAGGGTTCAAGCTATAATTCACCCCTCCACTTT. This codes for CASSLQGSSYNSPLHF.

The chain links TRBV4-1 to TRBJ2-5, with TRBD1 as a possible D gene (7 bases). Germline-derived CDR1 and CDR2 are MGHRA and YSYEKL. The CDR3 runs 15 residues. The germline V and J ends were trimmed by 1 base and 2 bases, with 11 bases remaining between them. This chain's CDR3 is CASSQGQGGQETQYF. The CDR3 DNA reads as TGCGCCAGCAGCCAAGGGCAGGGGGGACAAGAGACCCAGTACTTC.

This clone has only one observation. The rearrangement links TRBV4-3 to TRBJ2-1, with 12 bases aligning to TRBD2. CDR3 length equals 15 residues. CDR1 is LGHNA and CDR2 is YSLEER in the germline V gene. V was pared by 5 bases and J by 7 bases, with 6 bases of the junction left unmatched. The CDR3 sequence: CASSSLAGGPNEQFF. CDR3 DNA sequence: TGCGCCAGCAGCTCCCTAGCGGGGGGGCCAAATGAGCAGTTCTTC.

CDR3 region: CATERLAGTYNEQFF. The CDR3 bases are TGTGCCACCGAAAGACTAGCGGGGACGTACAATGAGCAGTTCTTC. This chain uses TRBV19 with TRBJ2-1; TRBD2 matches at 11 bases. V shed 10 bases and J 4 bases; nucleotides not matched to a gene: 9. Germline CDR1 reads LNHDA; CDR2 reads SQIVND (reference sequence). This CDR3 contains 15 residues. The entire variable domain, with the rest obtained from reference TRBV19 and TRBJ2-1, is as follows: DGGITQSPKYLFRKEGQNVTLSCEQNLNHDAMYWYRQDPGQGLRLIYYSQIVNDFQKGDIAEGYSVSREKKESFPLTVTSAQKNPTAFYLCATERLAGTYNEQFFGPGTRLTVL.

This clone came up once. The chain uses TRBV6-5 and TRBJ2-1; 9 positions match TRBD2. The length of the CDR3 is 14 residues. Germline CDR1 MNHEY, CDR2 SVGAGI. V shed 7 bases and J 9 bases; nucleotides not matched to a gene: 10. CDR3 nucleotides: TGTGCCAGCACCCCCGGGACTAGCTATAGTGAGCAGTTCTTC. Encoded protein: CASTPGTSYSEQFF.

This clone was recorded only once. The chain links TRBV19 to TRBJ2-3, with D perhaps TRBD1 (5 bases). Deletions cut 2 bases from V and 2 bases from J, with 8 bases between. In germline, CDR1 is LNHDA, CDR2 SQIVND (reference sequence). The CDR3 is 14 amino acids. The DNA of the CDR3 is TGTGCCAGTAGTATAAGGGGTGACACAGATACGCAGTATTTT. Protein sequence: CASSIRGDTDTQYF.

V usage is TRBV7-8 and J usage is TRBJ1-4; D remains unclear. Trimming left V 6 bases short and J 8 bases short, with 16 bases between. The CDR3 covers 14 residues. Germline lookup yields CDR1 SGHVS and CDR2 FQNEAQ. In DNA form, the CDR3 reads TGTGCCAGCAGAATAGCAATGGGTCGAGAAAAACTGTTTTTT. Its protein product is CASRIAMGREKLFF.